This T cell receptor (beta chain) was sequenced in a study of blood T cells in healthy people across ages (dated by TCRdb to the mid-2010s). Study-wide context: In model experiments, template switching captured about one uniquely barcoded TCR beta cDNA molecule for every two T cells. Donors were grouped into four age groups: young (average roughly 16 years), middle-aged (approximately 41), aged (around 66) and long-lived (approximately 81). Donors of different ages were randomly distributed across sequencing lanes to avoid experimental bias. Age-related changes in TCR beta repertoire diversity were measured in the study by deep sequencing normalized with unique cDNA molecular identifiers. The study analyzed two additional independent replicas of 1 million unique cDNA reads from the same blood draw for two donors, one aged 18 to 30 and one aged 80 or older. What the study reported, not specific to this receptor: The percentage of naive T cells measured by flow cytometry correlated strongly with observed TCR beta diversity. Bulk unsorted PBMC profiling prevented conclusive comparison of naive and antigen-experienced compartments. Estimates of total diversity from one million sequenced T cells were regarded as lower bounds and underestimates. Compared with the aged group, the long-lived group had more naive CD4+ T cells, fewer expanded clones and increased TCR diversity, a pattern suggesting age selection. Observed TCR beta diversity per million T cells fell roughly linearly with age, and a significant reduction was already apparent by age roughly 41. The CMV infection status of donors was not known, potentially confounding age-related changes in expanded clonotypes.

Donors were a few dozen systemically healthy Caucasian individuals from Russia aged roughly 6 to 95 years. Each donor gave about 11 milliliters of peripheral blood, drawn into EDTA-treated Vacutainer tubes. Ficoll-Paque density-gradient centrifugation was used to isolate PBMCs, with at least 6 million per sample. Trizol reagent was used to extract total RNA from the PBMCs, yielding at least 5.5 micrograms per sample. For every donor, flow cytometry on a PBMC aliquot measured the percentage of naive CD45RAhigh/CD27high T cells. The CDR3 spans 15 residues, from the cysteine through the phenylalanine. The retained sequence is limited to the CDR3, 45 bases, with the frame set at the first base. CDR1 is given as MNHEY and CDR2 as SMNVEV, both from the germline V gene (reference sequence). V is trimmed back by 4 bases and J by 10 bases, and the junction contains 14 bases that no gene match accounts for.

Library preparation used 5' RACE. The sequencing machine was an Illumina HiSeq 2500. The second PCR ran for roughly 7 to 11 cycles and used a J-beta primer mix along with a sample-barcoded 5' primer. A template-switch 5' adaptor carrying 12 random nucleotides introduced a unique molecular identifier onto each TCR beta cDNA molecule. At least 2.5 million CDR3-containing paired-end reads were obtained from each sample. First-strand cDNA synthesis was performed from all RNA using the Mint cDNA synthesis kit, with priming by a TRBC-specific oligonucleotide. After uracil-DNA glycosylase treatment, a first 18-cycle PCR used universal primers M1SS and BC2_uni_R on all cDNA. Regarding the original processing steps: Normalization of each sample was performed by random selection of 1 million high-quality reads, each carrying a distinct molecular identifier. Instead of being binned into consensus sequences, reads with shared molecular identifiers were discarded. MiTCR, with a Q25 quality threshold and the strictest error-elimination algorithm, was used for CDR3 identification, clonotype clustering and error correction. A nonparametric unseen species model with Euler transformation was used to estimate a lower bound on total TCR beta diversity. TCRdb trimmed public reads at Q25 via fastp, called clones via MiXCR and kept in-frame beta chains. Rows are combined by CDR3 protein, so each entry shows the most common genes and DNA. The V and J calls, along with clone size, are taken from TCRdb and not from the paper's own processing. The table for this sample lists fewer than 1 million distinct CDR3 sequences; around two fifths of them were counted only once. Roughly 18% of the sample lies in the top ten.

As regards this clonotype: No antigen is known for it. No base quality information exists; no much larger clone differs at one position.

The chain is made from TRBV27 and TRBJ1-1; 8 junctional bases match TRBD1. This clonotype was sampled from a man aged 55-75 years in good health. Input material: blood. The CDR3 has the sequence CASSSTGGRELRAFF. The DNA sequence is TGTGCCAGCAGTTCAACAGGGGGTAGGGAGCTGAGAGCTTTCTTT.